The clone carrying this T cell receptor (beta chain) was recorded a few times. Its antigen is as yet unknown. V shed 5 bases, J shed 10 bases, and the junction held 12 bases outside the gene matches. Germline V CDR1 and CDR2: SGHAT, FQDESV (reference sequence). This CDR3 is built from 15 residues. A J-beta primer mix and a sample-barcoded 5' primer were used in a second PCR of about 7 to 12 cycles. TCRdb analysed the 5' RACE reads with MiXCR anew, one entry per CDR3 protein. The profile shows 550,000 to 700,000 distinct CDR3 sequences, 25% to 30% of them singletons. The data derive from a study of blood T cells in healthy people across ages. Overall study findings and caveats: Since the PBMCs were unsorted, naive and antigen-experienced cells could not be conclusively compared. Considered underestimates were the diversity estimates obtained from one million T cells.

The TCR originated in a woman in her seventies in good health. The V gene is TRBV11-1, the J gene TRBJ2-1, with TRBD2 identical over 9 bases. The sequencing sample was made of blood. CDR3 nucleotides: TGTGCCAGCAGCAAAGGCCAGGGACTAGCATGGGAGCAGTTCTTC. This codes for CASSKGQGLAWEQFF.